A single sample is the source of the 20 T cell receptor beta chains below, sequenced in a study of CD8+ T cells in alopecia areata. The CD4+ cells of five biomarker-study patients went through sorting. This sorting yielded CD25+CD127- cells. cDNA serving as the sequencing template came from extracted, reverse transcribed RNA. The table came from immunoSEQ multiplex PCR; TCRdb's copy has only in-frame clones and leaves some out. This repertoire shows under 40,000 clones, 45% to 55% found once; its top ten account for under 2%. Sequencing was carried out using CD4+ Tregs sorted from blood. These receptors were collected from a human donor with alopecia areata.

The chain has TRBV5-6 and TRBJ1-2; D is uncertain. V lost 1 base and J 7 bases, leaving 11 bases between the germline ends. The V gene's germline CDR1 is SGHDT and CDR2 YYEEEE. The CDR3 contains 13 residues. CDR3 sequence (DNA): TGTGCCAGCAGCTTGCCGGGCGCGGGTGGCTACACCTTC. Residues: CASSLPGAGGYTF.

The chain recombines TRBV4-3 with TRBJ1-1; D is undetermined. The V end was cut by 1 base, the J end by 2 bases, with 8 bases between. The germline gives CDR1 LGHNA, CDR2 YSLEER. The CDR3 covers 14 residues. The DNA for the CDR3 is TGCGCCAGCAGCCAAGTTCGTATAAACACTGAAGCTTTCTTT. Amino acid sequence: CASSQVRINTEAFF.

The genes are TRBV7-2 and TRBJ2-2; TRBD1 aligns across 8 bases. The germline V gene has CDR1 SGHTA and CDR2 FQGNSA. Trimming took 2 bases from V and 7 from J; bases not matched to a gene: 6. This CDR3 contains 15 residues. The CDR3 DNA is TGTGCCAGCAGCTTACAGGGGGCGGTAGGCGGGGAGCTGTTTTTT. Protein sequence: CASSLQGAVGGELFF.

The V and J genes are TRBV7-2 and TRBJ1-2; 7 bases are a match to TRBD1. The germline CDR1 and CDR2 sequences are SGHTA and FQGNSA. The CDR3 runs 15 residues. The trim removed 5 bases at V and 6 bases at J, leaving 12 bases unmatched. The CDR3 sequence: CASSPWTGSVNGYTF. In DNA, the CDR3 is TGTGCCAGCAGCCCGTGGACAGGTTCGGTAAATGGCTACACCTTC.

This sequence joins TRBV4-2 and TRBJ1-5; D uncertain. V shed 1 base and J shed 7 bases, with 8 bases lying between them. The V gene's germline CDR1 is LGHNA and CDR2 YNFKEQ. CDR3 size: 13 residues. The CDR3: CASSQAREQPQHF. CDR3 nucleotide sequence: TGTGCCAGCAGCCAAGCCCGGGAACAGCCCCAGCATTTT.

This CDR3 is CASRSGMNTEAFF. CDR3 DNA sequence: TGCGCCAGCAGGAGTGGAATGAACACTGAAGCTTTCTTT. This chain connects TRBV5-1 to TRBJ1-1; D call uncertain. V dropped 5 bases and J dropped 0 bases, with 8 bases sitting between them. Germline V gene data show CDR1 as SGHRS and CDR2 as YFSETQ. This CDR3 region has 13 residues.

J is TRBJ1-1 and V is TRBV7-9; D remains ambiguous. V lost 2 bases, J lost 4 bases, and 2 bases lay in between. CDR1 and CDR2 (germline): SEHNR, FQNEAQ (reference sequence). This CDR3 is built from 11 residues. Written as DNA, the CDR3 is TGTGCCAGCAGCTTAACCACTGAAGCTTTCTTT. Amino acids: CASSLTTEAFF.

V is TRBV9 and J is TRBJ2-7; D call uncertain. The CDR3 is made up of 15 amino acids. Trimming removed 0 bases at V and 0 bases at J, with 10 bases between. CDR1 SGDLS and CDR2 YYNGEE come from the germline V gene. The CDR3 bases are TGTGCCAGCAGCGTAGGAGCCAGCACCTCCTACGAGCAGTACTTC. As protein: CASSVGASTSYEQYF.

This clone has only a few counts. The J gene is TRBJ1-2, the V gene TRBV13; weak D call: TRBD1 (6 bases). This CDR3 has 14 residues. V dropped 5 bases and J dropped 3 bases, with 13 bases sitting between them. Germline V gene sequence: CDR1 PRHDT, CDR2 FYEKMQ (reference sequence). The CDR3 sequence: CASSAHRVHYGYTF. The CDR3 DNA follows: TGTGCCAGCAGCGCCCACAGGGTCCACTATGGCTACACCTTC.

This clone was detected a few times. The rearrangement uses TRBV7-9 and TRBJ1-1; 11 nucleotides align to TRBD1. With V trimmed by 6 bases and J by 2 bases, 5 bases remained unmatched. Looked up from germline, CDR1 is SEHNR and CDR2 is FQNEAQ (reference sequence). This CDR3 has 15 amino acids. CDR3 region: CASRGQGGTNTEAFF. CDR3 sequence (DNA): TGTGCCAGCAGGGGACAGGGGGGAACCAACACTGAAGCTTTCTTT.

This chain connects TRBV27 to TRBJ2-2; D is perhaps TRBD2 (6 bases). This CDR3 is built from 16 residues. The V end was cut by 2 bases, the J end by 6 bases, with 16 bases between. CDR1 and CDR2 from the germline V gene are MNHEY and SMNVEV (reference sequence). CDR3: CASSLMPSGVPGELFF. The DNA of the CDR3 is TGTGCCAGCAGTTTAATGCCTTCGGGAGTCCCCGGGGAGCTGTTTTTT.

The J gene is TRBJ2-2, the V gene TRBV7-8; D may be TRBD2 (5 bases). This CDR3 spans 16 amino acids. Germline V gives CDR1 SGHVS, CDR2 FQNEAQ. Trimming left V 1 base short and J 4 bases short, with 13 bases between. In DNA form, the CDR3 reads TGTGCCAGCAGCTTAGTTCGTGGGAGTATCACCGGGGAGCTGTTTTTT. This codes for CASSLVRGSITGELFF. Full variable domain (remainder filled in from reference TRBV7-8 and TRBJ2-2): GAGVSQSPRYKVAKRGQDVALRCDPISGHVSLFWYQQALGQGPEFLTYFQNEAQLDKSGLPSDRFFAERPEGSVSTLKIQRTQQEDSAVYLCASSLVRGSITGELFFGEGSRLTVL.

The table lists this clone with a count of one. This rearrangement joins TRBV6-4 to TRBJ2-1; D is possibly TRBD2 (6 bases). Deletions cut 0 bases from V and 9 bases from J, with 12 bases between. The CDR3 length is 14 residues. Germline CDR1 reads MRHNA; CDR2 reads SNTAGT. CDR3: CASSDSWRVGEQFF. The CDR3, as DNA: TGTGCCAGCAGTGACTCTTGGAGGGTGGGTGAGCAGTTCTTC.

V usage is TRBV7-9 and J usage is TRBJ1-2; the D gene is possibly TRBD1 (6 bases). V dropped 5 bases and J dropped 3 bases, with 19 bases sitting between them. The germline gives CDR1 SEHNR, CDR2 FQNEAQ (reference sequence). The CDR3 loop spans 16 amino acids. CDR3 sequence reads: CASSGQTTNDHYGYTF. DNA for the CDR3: TGTGCCAGCAGCGGACAGACGACTAACGATCACTATGGCTACACCTTC.

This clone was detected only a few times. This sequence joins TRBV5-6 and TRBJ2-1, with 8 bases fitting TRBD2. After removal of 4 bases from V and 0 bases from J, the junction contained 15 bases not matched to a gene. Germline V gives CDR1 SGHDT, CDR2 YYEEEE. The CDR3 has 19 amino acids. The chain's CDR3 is CASSKLTAGVSRSYNEQFF. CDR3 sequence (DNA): TGTGCCAGCAGCAAACTTACAGCGGGAGTGTCTCGCTCCTACAATGAGCAGTTCTTC.

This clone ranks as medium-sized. CDR3 sequence (DNA): TGTGCCAGCAGCTCCCTAGCGGTCAGTGAGACCCAGTACTTC. It translates to CASSSLAVSETQYF. V is TRBV7-2 and J is TRBJ2-5, with 7 bases fitting TRBD2. V was pared by 4 bases and J by 5 bases, with 7 bases of the junction left unmatched. The CDR3 spans 14 residues. Germline CDR1 is SGHTA and CDR2 is FQGNSA.

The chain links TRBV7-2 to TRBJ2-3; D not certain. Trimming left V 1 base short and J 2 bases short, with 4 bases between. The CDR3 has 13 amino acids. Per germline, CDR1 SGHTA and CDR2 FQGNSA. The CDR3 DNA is TGTGCCAGCAGCTTAGGGTCCACAGATACGCAGTATTTT. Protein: CASSLGSTDTQYF. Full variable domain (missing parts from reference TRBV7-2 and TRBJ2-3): GAGVSQSPSNKVTEKGKDVELRCDPISGHTALYWYRQSLGQGLEFLIYFQGNSAPDKSGLPSDRFSAERTGGSVSTLTIQRTQQEDSAVYLCASSLGSTDTQYFGPGTRLTVL.

The CDR3 sequence is CASSLGYEQYF. CDR3 DNA: TGCGCCAGCAGCCTGGGCTACGAGCAGTACTTC. The V call is TRBV5-1, the J call TRBJ2-7; D gene ambiguous. The V and J ends lost 4 bases and 3 bases respectively, with 5 bases between them. The CDR3 extends over 11 amino acids. Germline loops: CDR1 SGHRS, CDR2 YFSETQ.

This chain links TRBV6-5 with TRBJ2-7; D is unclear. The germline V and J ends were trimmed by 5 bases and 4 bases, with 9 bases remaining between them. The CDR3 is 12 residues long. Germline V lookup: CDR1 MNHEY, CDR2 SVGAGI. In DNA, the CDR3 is TGTGCCAGCAGTGCCACGGGTTACGAGCAGTACTTC. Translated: CASSATGYEQYF.

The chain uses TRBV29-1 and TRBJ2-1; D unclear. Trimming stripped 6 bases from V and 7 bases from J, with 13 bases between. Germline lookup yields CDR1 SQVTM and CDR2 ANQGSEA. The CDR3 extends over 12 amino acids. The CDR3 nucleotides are TGCAGCGTCCCCAAACTCCTAAATGAGCAGTTCTTC. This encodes CSVPKLLNEQFF.